Included here is one T cell receptor (beta chain) sequence, with context. This record belongs to a study of shared clonotypes between healthy human individuals. Overall study context: Each donor contributed plates that comprised three CD4 naive, three CD4 memory, two CD8 naive and one CD8 memory.

Naive CD8 cells comprised CD45RO-negative, CCR7-positively selected cells, excluding terminally differentiated effector memory CD45RA+ cells. The germline gives CDR1 MGHDK, CDR2 SYGVNS. This CDR3 is built from 18 residues. V was clipped by 2 bases and J by 2 bases, with 19 bases between them. The repertoire was sequenced with immunoSEQ multiplex PCR; TCRdb's copy has only in-frame clones and lacks some. The data show about 2.2 million clones, 93% seen once. The V and J genes are TRBV25-1 and TRBJ2-1; the D gene is possibly TRBD2 (6 bases). The source is a man between 18 and 29 years old in good health. Some clones in this sample may be carry-over from other donors' samples. The sequencing sample was made of naive CD8+ T cells from PBMCs. The CDR3 DNA is TGTGCCAGCAGTGAAACGGGCCTGAGGGAGGTACCCTACAATGAGCAGTTCTTC. It specifies CASSETGLREVPYNEQFF.